This entry features one T cell receptor beta chain sequence. The data originate from a study of blood T cell repertoires in COVID-19. The wider study: Italy, Spain and the United States were the sources of the convalescent and acute COVID-19 samples.

This CDR3 contains 19 residues. V shed 0 bases, J shed 5 bases, and the junction held 11 bases outside the gene matches. Germline CDR1 is LGHNA and CDR2 is YSLEER. Per the original methods: Amplification with reference gene primers provided the estimates of nucleated cell counts. The repertoire was sequenced with immunoSEQ multiplex PCR; TCRdb's copy has only in-frame clones and lacks some. Clonal size and the V and J genes are those of that table, whereas D and trimming came from the DNA. The sample contains 85,000 to 95,000 clones, around 86% of which appear only once. The J gene is TRBJ2-3, the V gene TRBV4-3; the match to TRBD2 covers 13 bases. Sequencing input: peripheral blood. The clonotype originates from a human donor in a cohort sampled during active COVID-19. The CDR3 DNA follows: TGCGCCAGCAGCCAAGATTTGACTAGCGGGAGGCCAGACCTAGATACGCAGTATTTT. Translated, it gives CASSQDLTSGRPDLDTQYF.